The source of this T cell receptor (beta chain) is a study of regulatory T cells in long-lasting Graves disease. Whole-study results and caveats: Small numbers of samples may have cut accuracy.

Building of the TCR beta libraries involved iRepertoire HTBI primers and Arm-PCR of CDR3 regions. TCRdb reprocessed the multiplex PCR reads with MiXCR, giving one entry per CDR3 protein. The sample carries around 480,000 distinct CDR3 sequences, 15% to 20% recorded once. Regarding time point: newly diagnosed GD, antithyroid drugs for less than 3 months. Generation of the TCR library employed RNA extracted from PBMCs. Unmatched junction bases numbered 7, after V lost 6 bases and J lost 6 bases. This CDR3 is built from 14 residues. Germline V lookup: CDR1 MNHEY, CDR2 SVGEGT. Comment on this clonotype: Its antigen remains unidentified.

These data also formed part of another study, on T cells in Graves' hyperthyroidism and ophthalmopathy.

This chain links TRBV6-2 or TRBV6-3 with TRBJ2-4; 8 positions match TRBD2. Sample: peripheral blood mononuclear cells (PBMCs), taken at new diagnosis, from a patient treated with antithyroid drugs. The TCR comes from a man aged 40-49 years with Graves disease. CDR3 protein: CASRGGLVGNIQYF. The CDR3 DNA follows: TGTGCCAGCAGGGGGGGACTAGTGGGAAACATTCAGTACTTC.